The 5 T cell receptor beta chains presented below share a single source sample, sequenced in a study of control samples from healthy donors and cancer patients. Measured with immunoSEQ multiplex PCR; TCRdb has only the in-frame clones, and not every one. Counted here are under 450,000 clones, 75% to 95% occurring once; the ten biggest clones make up just under 6.5%. Specimen: PBMCs. The source of these receptors is a man aged 35 to 55 with head and neck cancer.

The CDR3 loop is CSASTSGANVLTF. The CDR3 nucleotides read TGCAGTGCTAGTACATCTGGGGCCAACGTCCTGACTTTC. The chain joins TRBV20-1 to TRBJ2-6; D unclear. The CDR3 has 13 residues. Trimming left V 3 bases short and J 1 base short, with 4 bases between. Per the germline V gene, CDR1 is DFQATT and CDR2 is SNEGSKA (reference sequence).

This chain connects TRBV6-5 to TRBJ2-3; D gene uncertain. Trimming took off 4 bases at V and 3 bases at J, with 11 bases between the two ends. The CDR3 spans 14 residues. CDR1 and CDR2 from the germline V gene are MNHEY and SVGAGI. The DNA of the CDR3 is TGTGCCAGCAGTTTGGGGTTGGGGACAGATACGCAGTATTTT. It encodes CASSLGLGTDTQYF.

This clone has only one observation. The chain couples TRBV28 to TRBJ1-5; D gene uncertain. Trimming left V 3 bases short and J 8 bases short, with 5 bases between. The germline V gene has CDR1 MDHEN and CDR2 SYDVKM. The CDR3 consists of 11 residues. For the CDR3, the DNA is TGTGCCAGCAGTTTTCAGGAGCCCCAGCATTTT. Translating gives CASSFQEPQHF.

The chain carries TRBV30 and TRBJ2-7, with D uncertain. The CDR3 contains 13 residues. V was pared by 0 bases and J by 5 bases, with 11 bases between. Germline V lookup: CDR1 GTSNPN, CDR2 SVGIG (reference sequence). CDR3 loop: CAWSVQSSDEQYF. CDR3 DNA sequence: TGTGCCTGGAGTGTGCAGTCTTCGGACGAGCAGTACTTC.

The chain has TRBV11-2 and TRBJ2-1, with 8 bases fitting TRBD2. This CDR3 has 15 residues. Germline CDR1 SGHAT, CDR2 FQNNGV. Trimming took 3 bases from V and 4 from J; bases not matched to a gene: 5. CDR3 DNA: TGTGCCAGCAGCTTTCCCAGCGGGAGATACAATGAGCAGTTCTTC. Protein sequence: CASSFPSGRYNEQFF.